Listed below are T cell receptor beta chains from one sample, sequenced in a study of T cells in Graves' hyperthyroidism and ophthalmopathy. TCRdb recomputed calls from the multiplex PCR reads with MiXCR, one row per CDR3 protein. The table has 350,000 to 400,000 distinct CDR3 sequences, 14% to 15% seen once. The sequenced sample was blood. These receptors originate from a woman aged 25 to 39 with Graves' hyperthyroidism. Both conserved end residues are part of each CDR3. The D gene is left open where the match is weak. Clone size is shown for a subset of rows, as once, few, many or a class of expanded clone.

TRBD1 | NA | TRBJ2-5 | 16 | TRBV5-1 | TGCGCCAGCAGCTATGGACAGGGTAATTACCAAGAGACCCAGTACTTC | CASSYGQGNYQETQYF
NA | few | TRBJ2-4 | 19 | TRBV6-1 | TGTGCCAGCAGACCCTCGACAGGGCGTGGAGGGGTGGCCAAAAACATTCAGTACTTC | CASRPSTGRGGVAKNIQYF
NA | few | TRBJ1-5 | 15 | TRBV7-9 | TGTGCCAGCAGCCCCTCCAGTCTAGGGGTACAGCCCCAGCATTTT | CASSPSSLGVQPQHF
TRBD2 | few | TRBJ2-1 | 14 | TRBV20-1 | TGCAGTGCGCCCTTCACTAGCGGGAAAGAGGAGCAGTTCTTC | CSAPFTSGKEEQFF
NA | NA | TRBJ2-1 | 18 | TRBV6-2/TRBV6-3 | TGTGCCAGCAGTCACTCGATATTTGCGGGGCCAACCGGCAATGAGCAGTTCTTC | CASSHSIFAGPTGNEQFF
NA | NA | TRBJ1-6 | 17 | TRBV28 | TGTGCCAGCAGTTTTGACAGAAAATTTAATGATAATTCACCCCTCCACTTT | CASSFDRKFNDNSPLHF
TRBD1 | many | TRBJ2-7 | 14 | TRBV7-2 | TGTGCCAGCAGCCTTCTGGGACAGAAATACGAGCAGTACTTC | CASSLLGQKYEQYF
NA | NA | TRBJ2-6 | 17 | TRBV5-1 | TGCGCCAGCAGCGGGAGGACAGCGGGCTCTGGGGCCAACGTCCTGACTTTC | CASSGRTAGSGANVLTF
TRBD2 | NA | TRBJ2-5 | 18 | TRBV7-9 | TGTGCCAGCAGCTGGAATAGTGGGGCTAGCGGGAGCGTACAGACCCAGTACTTC | CASSWNSGASGSVQTQYF
NA | many | TRBJ2-7 | 12 | TRBV20-1 | TGCAGTGCTAGGGCCAGAGCCTACGAGCAGTACTTC | CSARARAYEQYF
TRBD2 | few | TRBJ2-3 | 16 | TRBV24-1 | TGTGCCACCAGTGACCCCAACCTAGCGGGGGCTGATACGCAGTATTTT | CATSDPNLAGADTQYF
NA | NA | TRBJ2-7 | 14 | TRBV7-2 | TGTGCCAGCAGCACCCTAGGTAACTCCTACGAGCAGTACTTC | CASSTLGNSYEQYF
TRBD1 | NA | TRBJ1-4 | 15 | TRBV24-1 | TGTGCCACCAGTGAAACACAGGGGGCTGGAGAAAAACTGTTTTTT | CATSETQGAGEKLFF
NA | many | TRBJ2-1 | 13 | TRBV7-2 | TGTGCCAGCAGCTTTGACCCCTCCGATGAGCAGTTCTTC | CASSFDPSDEQFF
NA | many | TRBJ1-1 | 14 | TRBV3-1 | TGTGCCAGCAGCCAGGGCGGGGGAGAGACTGAAGCTTTCTTT | CASSQGGGETEAFF
TRBD1 | many | TRBJ1-1 | 14 | TRBV3-1 | TGTGCCAGCAGCCAAAGGGACAGAGGGACTGAAGCTTTCTTT | CASSQRDRGTEAFF
NA | many | TRBJ2-7 | 14 | TRBV3-1 | TGTGCCAGCAGCCTATCGGACGGCCCCTACGAGCAGTACTTC | CASSLSDGPYEQYF
NA | many | TRBJ1-1 | 12 | TRBV30 | TGTGCCACAGGGACACCTAACACTGAAGCTTTCTTT | CATGTPNTEAFF
TRBD1 | NA | TRBJ1-2 | 17 | TRBV19 | TGTGCCAGTAGTACGAGCTTCCTGGGACAGCACGCCTATGGCTACACCTTC | CASSTSFLGQHAYGYTF
NA | few | TRBJ1-2 | 15 | TRBV7-3 | TGTGCCAGCAGCCCCTCCGGGACGGCGGACTATGGCTACACCTTC | CASSPSGTADYGYTF
NA | NA | TRBJ2-2 | 15 | TRBV7-8 | TGTGCCAGCAGCTCGTCGTCAGGGAACACCGGGGAGCTGTTTTTT | CASSSSSGNTGELFF
TRBD2 | many | TRBJ2-7 | 15 | TRBV5-1 | TGCGCCAGCAGCTTGGCTTCTAGCGGGACGTACGAGCAGTACTTC | CASSLASSGTYEQYF
TRBD1 | many | TRBJ2-3 | 14 | TRBV2 | TGTGCCAGCGGGGGACAGACTCCCTACGATACGCAGTATTTT | CASGGQTPYDTQYF
NA | many | TRBJ2-5 | 12 | TRBV20-1 | TGCAGTGCTGCAGGGGCAGGAGAGACCCAGTACTTC | CSAAGAGETQYF
TRBD2 | NA | TRBJ2-2 | 16 | TRBV7-2 | TGTGCCAGCAGCCCTCGACTAGCGGGAGTGACCGGGGAGCTGTTTTTT | CASSPRLAGVTGELFF
NA | many | TRBJ1-1 | 14 | TRBV30 | TGTGCCTGGAGCGAGGGGGTCACGAACACTGAAGCTTTCTTT | CAWSEGVTNTEAFF
NA | NA | TRBJ1-2 | 13 | TRBV9 | TGTGCCAGCAGTGATGATAGGTTCTATGGCTACACCTTC | CASSDDRFYGYTF
NA | many | TRBJ1-1 | 13 | TRBV10-3 | TGTGCCATCAGTGAGCAAAAGAGAGAGGGGGCTTTCTTT | CAISEQKREGAFF
NA | many | TRBJ2-1 | 12 | TRBV28 | TGTGCCAGCAGTCAGGGTGTGAATGAGCAGTTCTTC | CASSQGVNEQFF
NA | many | TRBJ2-1 | 17 | TRBV11-2 | TGTGCCAGCAGCTTAGGACCGCACGGGCTAGTGCAAAATGAGCAGTTCTTC | CASSLGPHGLVQNEQFF
NA | few | TRBJ2-3 | 16 | TRBV20-1 | TGCAGTGCTAGGTCTTCCGCAGGGGGACTCACAGATACGCAGTATTTT | CSARSSAGGLTDTQYF
TRBD1 | NA | TRBJ2-7 | 16 | TRBV5-4 | TGTGCCAGCAGCTCCCAGTGGGGACAGGGTTCCTACGAGCAGTACTTC | CASSSQWGQGSYEQYF
NA | NA | TRBJ1-5 | 15 | TRBV6-1 | TGTGCCAGCAGTGAATGGGAGACAGTTTATCAGCCCCAGCATTTT | CASSEWETVYQPQHF
TRBD2 | NA | TRBJ2-1 | 17 | TRBV5-1 | TGCGCCAGCAGCATCCAGACTAGCGGGAGCACACGGAATGAGCAGTTCTTC | CASSIQTSGSTRNEQFF
TRBD2 | few | TRBJ2-5 | 18 | TRBV28 | TGTGCCAGCAGATTCCAGGACAGACTAGCGGGAGGCCAAGAGACCCAGTACTTC | CASRFQDRLAGGQETQYF
NA | many | TRBJ2-3 | 15 | TRBV2 | TGTGCCAGCAGTGTGACTAGTAAAGCGACAGATACGCAGTATTTT | CASSVTSKATDTQYF
NA | NA | TRBJ1-4 | 14 | TRBV19 | TGTGCCAGTAGTACCCGACGGGGGGACGAAAAACTGTTTTTT | CASSTRRGDEKLFF
TRBD2 | NA | TRBJ2-1 | 14 | TRBV10-2 | TGCGCCAGCAAAGGACTAGCGGGAGGGTTTGAGCAGTTCTTC | CASKGLAGGFEQFF
NA | few | TRBJ2-5 | 15 | TRBV24-1 | TGTGCCACCAGTAAGGGACCAGTGTACCAAGAGACCCAGTACTTC | CATSKGPVYQETQYF
TRBD1 | many | TRBJ1-2 | 15 | TRBV3-1 | TGTGCCAGCAGCCAAGACAGGACAGGAAACTATGGCTACACCTTC | CASSQDRTGNYGYTF
TRBD2 | many | TRBJ2-2 | 16 | TRBV7-2 | TGTGCCACCGAACCTGCCGGGGGGAGGACCACCGGGGAGCTGTTTTTT | CATEPAGGRTTGELFF
NA | many | TRBJ1-5 | 15 | TRBV27 | TGTGCCAGCAGTCAGGGCTCTGGAAGCAATCAGCCCCAGCATTTT | CASSQGSGSNQPQHF
TRBD1 | few | TRBJ2-1 | 16 | TRBV6-6 | TGTGCCAGCAGTTACGGAGGACAGGGGGCTTTGACTGAGCAGTTCTTC | CASSYGGQGALTEQFF
NA | many | TRBJ1-5 | 16 | TRBV7-2 | TGTGCCAGCAGCTTAGGAAGTGGGCAGAGCAATCAGCCCCAGCATTTT | CASSLGSGQSNQPQHF
NA | few | TRBJ2-5 | 15 | TRBV28 | TGTGCCAGCAGCCAAGATCTTAGGGCGACTGAGACCCAGTACTTC | CASSQDLRATETQYF
TRBD2 | NA | TRBJ2-3 | 17 | TRBV7-9 | TGTGCCAGCAGCGGGGGGACTAGCGGGAATTTACCAGATACGCAGTATTTT | CASSGGTSGNLPDTQYF
NA | many | TRBJ1-5 | 15 | TRBV4-1 | TGCGCCAGCAGCCTAGGGCAGTTCGGCAATCAGCCCCAGCATTTT | CASSLGQFGNQPQHF
NA | NA | TRBJ1-2 | 13 | TRBV29-1 | TGCAGCGGGGGGGCAGGCGCGAACTATGGCTACACCTTC | CSGGAGANYGYTF
NA | NA | TRBJ2-7 | 16 | TRBV5-1 | TGCGCCAGCAGCTTGCGGTCTAACAGGGCTTCCTACGAGCAGTACTTC | CASSLRSNRASYEQYF
NA | NA | TRBJ2-7 | 13 | TRBV2 | TGTGCCAGCAGTGAACCCCCCCGCGGCGAGCAGTACTTC | CASSEPPRGEQYF
NA | many | TRBJ2-6 | 13 | TRBV5-1 | TGCGCCAGCAGCTTGGCGGGGGCCAACGTCCTGACTTTC | CASSLAGANVLTF
NA | many | TRBJ2-2 | 18 | TRBV28 | TGTGCCAGCAGTTTCCCGGTTTTGGAGACCGCGAACACCGGGGAGCTGTTTTTT | CASSFPVLETANTGELFF
NA | many | TRBJ2-7 | 14 | TRBV30 | TGTGCCTGGAGCGATGGCATCACCACCTACGAGCAGTACTTC | CAWSDGITTYEQYF